Sequencing of this T cell receptor beta chain was carried out in a study of CXCR3-negative and CXCR3-positive naive CD8 T cells. General observations from the study: After cryopreservation, CXCR3 expression dropped partially; most assays used fresh PBMCs.

UMI-labeled 5' RACE TRB cDNA libraries were prepared from the cells. TCRdb reanalyzed the 5' RACE reads, giving one entry per CDR3 protein sequence and no DNA. The ten most abundant clones cover roughly 1.8% of a sample with 90,000 to 100,000 distinct CDR3 sequences. As to this clonotype: Antigen unknown.

The CDR3 is made up of 14 amino acids. Germline loops: CDR1 SQVTM, CDR2 ANQGSEA. Sequencing input: naive CXCR3- CD8+ T cells from blood. Subset here: CD45RO-CCR7+CD27+CD95- naive CD8+ T cells lacking CXCR3 (TNR3-). The sequence came from a human donor in good health. Some clones in this sample may be carry-over from other donors' samples. This chain joins TRBV29-1 and TRBJ2-1; absent DNA, TCRdb's TRBD2 call cannot be checked. The CDR3: CSVVGLAGVQEQFF.